Included here is one TCR beta chain sequence, with context. The antigen is unknown. Data came from immunoSEQ multiplex PCR; TCRdb stores just in-frame clones and leaves some out. The repertoire holds some 45,000 clones, with approximately 82% as singletons. V lost 5 bases, J lost 4 bases, and 10 bases stayed unmatched. Looked up from germline, CDR1 is MDHEN and CDR2 is SYDVKM. The CDR3 runs 16 residues. The sample belongs to a study of lymphopenia after photon versus proton radiotherapy. Findings of the study overall: Oligoclonal CD8+ Temra expansion after nadir drove photon patients' diversity drop.

Specimen: peripheral blood, collected from a patient treated with proton-based radiotherapy. The chain links TRBV28 to TRBJ2-7; TRBD2 matches at 11 bases. The origin of this receptor is a woman in her sixties or seventies with pancreatic cancer. Here the CDR3 DNA reads TGTGCCAGCAGTACGCAGGGACTAGCGGAAGGATACGAGCAGTACTTC. It translates to CASSTQGLAEGYEQYF.